Listed below are T cell receptor beta chains from one sample, sequenced in a study of blood T cell repertoires in COVID-19. Generated by immunoSEQ multiplex PCR, the TCRdb table keeps only in-frame clones and is missing some. The sample shows about 69,000 clones, around 77% of them seen only once. Sequencing input: peripheral blood. The receptors were sampled from a man aged 55 to 69 with acute or convalescent COVID-19. CDR3s include the opening cysteine and the closing phenylalanine or tryptophan. A D gene is named only where the DNA matches it firmly.

j_gene | v_gene | d_gene | CDR3nt | CDR3aa
TRBJ1-4 | TRBV7-8 | NA | TGTGCCAGCAGCTTAGTAATAGGGGCAGGGGAAAAACTGTTTTTT | CASSLVIGAGEKLFF
TRBJ1-6 | TRBV7-2 | NA | TGTGCCAGCAGCTTTTGGGGGGATAATTCACCCCTCCACTTT | CASSFWGDNSPLHF
TRBJ1-1 | TRBV4-2 | TRBD1 | TGTGCCAGCAGCAAGGACAGGGGTAAGAACACTGAAGCTTTCTTT | CASSKDRGKNTEAFF
TRBJ1-6 | TRBV7-6 | NA | TGTGCCAGCAGCTTAGTGACCTACGTCAGATCTAGCTCCTATAATTCACCCCTCCACTTT | CASSLVTYVRSSSYNSPLHF
TRBJ1-5 | TRBV9 | NA | TGTGCCAGCAGCTCCCGACGGGAGGATCAGCCCCAGCATTTT | CASSSRREDQPQHF
TRBJ2-1 | TRBV7-6 | NA | TGTGCCAGCAGCTTAGCGCCGGTAGCCTACAATGAGCAGTTCTTC | CASSLAPVAYNEQFF
TRBJ2-1 | TRBV9 | TRBD2 | TGTGCCAGCAGCGACACACCGGGACTAGTGGTGGATGAGCAGTTCTTC | CASSDTPGLVVDEQFF
TRBJ2-7 | TRBV3-1/TRBV3-2 | NA | TGTGCCAGCAGCCAAGCTCAGGGGCCACTACAACTTATAACCTTC | CASSQAQGPLQLITF
TRBJ1-2 | TRBV29-1 | NA | TGCAGCGTTGCTCACCACGGGAGCTATGGCTACACCTTC | CSVAHHGSYGYTF
TRBJ1-2 | TRBV19 | NA | TGTGCCAGTAGTACCGGAACAGGGTATGGCTACACCTTC | CASSTGTGYGYTF
TRBJ2-3 | TRBV10-1 | TRBD1 | TGCGCCAGCAGTCCCGGGACAGGGGTCACAGATACGCAGTATTTT | CASSPGTGVTDTQYF